This T cell receptor (beta chain) emerged from a study of post-analysis software for immune sequencing data (dated by TCRdb to between 2014 and 2016). Some background on the complete study: Disease courses on record covered relapsing-remitting, secondary progressive and progressive-relapsing multiple sclerosis, though some patients had no subtype annotation. Patient repertoires were compared against ten to twelve previously published healthy control repertoires from donors aged roughly 6 to 28 years. A subset of samples was prepared in parallel using single-end sample barcoding, then pooled and co-amplified after Illumina adapter ligation. Overall study results and their limits: Direct clustering with F measure revealed strong co-clustering of samples prepared in the same batch, which led to a batch-effect correction. Compared with controls, multiple sclerosis patients had significantly lower normalized Chao1 diversity, a finding suggesting substantial peripheral T-cell clonal expansion. The control group was slightly older than the multiple sclerosis patient group. Patients showed significantly higher frequencies than controls for a handful of TRBV segments, among them TRBV5-6, TRBV5-1 and TRBV20-1.

Including the terminal cysteine and phenylalanine, the CDR3 comprises 15 residues. Only the CDR3 part of the read is kept: 45 bases, read in frame from the first base. V is cut by 0 bases and J by 5 bases, and the space between the germline ends is 12 bases. Taken from the germline V gene, the CDR1 and CDR2 loops are SGHTA and FQGNSA. To demonstrate the VDJtools post-analysis software, TCR beta repertoires were profiled from the peripheral blood of about 13 young patients with multiple sclerosis. The patients with multiple sclerosis were children and adolescents between roughly 6 and 15 years of age. The library was obtained by PCR. Sequencing instrument: Illumina HiSeq 2500. Unique molecular identifiers were incorporated into TCR beta cDNA libraries to reduce PCR and sequencing biases. Roughly 500,000 cDNA molecules were obtained for every 1 to 10 million input T cells, so each molecule roughly corresponded to one T cell. The patient libraries were prepared and sequenced using the same protocol as the earlier healthy control dataset. Samples belonging to the same batch were prepared together, multiplexed and sequenced on a shared HiSeq lane. The authors' analysis ran thus. Raw barcoded reads were processed with MIGEC, and single-read molecular identifier groups were discarded before consensus assembly and CDR3 extraction. Clonotype tables were post-analysed with VDJtools, normalizing diversity by down-sampling all datasets to the smallest sample size. To correct batch-related cross-sample contamination, repertoire overlap clustering matched CDR3 amino acid sequences but not nucleotide sequences. TCRdb reworked the public reads: Q25 trimming with fastp, MiXCR clone assembly, productive beta chains retained. Duplicate CDR3 protein sequences are folded into a single record with the most common DNA and genes. The V and J calls and clone size come from TCRdb's table, not from the authors' own analysis. This sample comprises about 760,000 distinct CDR3 sequences, 25% to 30% of them detected only once. Around 0.56% of the sample is in the top ten clones.

Worth noting for this clonotype: No antigen is known for it. Within one base of it there is no much larger clone, and no base qualities were kept.

The specimen sequenced was blood. The TCR originated in a girl aged 10 to 17 with multiple sclerosis. Recombination connected TRBV7-2 to TRBJ2-3, with the D segment identity uncertain. The CDR3 is CASSLALLREDTQYF. The sequenced DNA is TGTGCCAGCAGCTTAGCGCTTCTAAGGGAAGATACGCAGTATTTT.